A selection of T cell receptor beta chains follows, all from one sample in a study of Graves' ophthalmopathy and Graves' hyperthyroidism. A single record per CDR3 protein comes from TCRdb applying MiXCR to the multiplex PCR reads. The sample records around 1.1 million distinct CDR3 sequences, approximately 35% being singletons. The sequencing sample was made of peripheral blood or thyroid tissue (not recorded which). These receptor sequences come from an adult man with Graves' hyperthyroidism. Both conserved end residues are part of each CDR3. D genes are given only for firm matches. Size is omitted from some rows. Given values are once, few, many or a class for expanded clones.

>TRBV29-1|.|TRBJ1-3|many
TGCAGCGCGGGGGGGGGGAGCTCTGGAAACACCATATATTTT
CSAGGGSSGNTIYF
>TRBV29-1|.|TRBJ1-2|few
TGCAGCGCTGGGCGGAGGGGCAGCTCCCAAGGGTACTATGGCTACACCTTC
CSAGRRGSSQGYYGYTF
>TRBV9|.|TRBJ1-1|few
TGTGCCAGCAGCGTAGACAGCTGGAACACTGAAGCTTTCTTT
CASSVDSWNTEAFF
>TRBV10-3|TRBD2|TRBJ2-5|.
TGTGCCATCAGTGTTAGCGGGACCCAAGAGACCCAGTACTTC
CAISVSGTQETQYF
>TRBV24-1|.|TRBJ2-5|many
TGTGCCACCAGTGATTCGAGTCGGGATTACCAAGAGACCCAGTACTTC
CATSDSSRDYQETQYF
>TRBV7-3|TRBD1|TRBJ1-2|.
TGTGCCAGCAGCCCCGGGGACAGTAACTATGGCTACACCTTC
CASSPGDSNYGYTF
>TRBV27|TRBD1|TRBJ1-2|.
TGTGCCAGCAGCCTAACCGGGACAGGGGCTCAGAACTATGGCTACACCTTC
CASSLTGTGAQNYGYTF
>TRBV7-3|TRBD2|TRBJ2-3|.
TGTGCCAGCAGCTTAATCGGCGGGGGGGCAGATACGCAGTATTTT
CASSLIGGGADTQYF
>TRBV19|TRBD1|TRBJ1-1|.
TGTGCCAGTAGTAGTCATCCGGGACAGGGGAGCACTGAAGCTTTCTTT
CASSSHPGQGSTEAFF
>TRBV7-9|.|TRBJ2-6|many
TGTGCCAGCAGCTTATGGATGGGCAGTTCTTCTCTCTCTGGGGCCAACGTCCTGACTTTC
CASSLWMGSSSLSGANVLTF
>TRBV7-9|TRBD1|TRBJ2-7|many
TGTGCCAGCAGCTCGACAGGGTTCGAGCAGTACTTC
CASSSTGFEQYF
>TRBV5-1|.|TRBJ1-2|many
TGCGCCAGCAGACGGACTATGGGGGAATCGAGCACTGGCTACACCTTC
CASRRTMGESSTGYTF
>TRBV9|.|TRBJ1-1|few
TGTGCCAGCAGCTCAGCGTCGAACACTGAAGCTTTCTTT
CASSSASNTEAFF
>TRBV7-9|.|TRBJ2-7|many
TGTGCCAGCAGCTACGTGGAACCGAACGAGCAGTACTTC
CASSYVEPNEQYF
>TRBV7-6|.|TRBJ2-2|.
TGTGCCAGCAGCTTGGAACCTGCAGAAACCGGGGAGCTGTTTTTT
CASSLEPAETGELFF
>TRBV20-1|TRBD2|TRBJ2-7|.
TGCAGTGTCCACTATTACGGCGGGAGAGGGAACGAGCAGTACTTC
CSVHYYGGRGNEQYF
>TRBV5-4|.|TRBJ2-5|.
TGTACCAGCAGCCCAAGGATCGGCCAGGGGGGCGAGACCCAGTACTTC
CTSSPRIGQGGETQYF
>TRBV6-6|.|TRBJ2-7|.
TGTGCCAGCAGTTTCGGAAGTGAATCGTACTTC
CASSFGSESYF
>TRBV7-2|.|TRBJ2-6|many
TGTGCCAGCAGCTTAACAGGTTCTATCTCTGGGGCCAACGTCCTGACTTTC
CASSLTGSISGANVLTF
>TRBV27|TRBD1|TRBJ1-4|.
TGTGCCAGCAGAAGTCGAAACAGGGGGTTAGCAACTAATGAAAAACTGTTTTTT
CASRSRNRGLATNEKLFF
>TRBV2|.|TRBJ1-1|few
TGTGCCAGCAAGAAACTAGTGAACACTGAAGCTTTCTTT
CASKKLVNTEAFF
>TRBV25-1|.|TRBJ2-2|.
TGTGCCAGCAGCCAAGGCTCCGGGACGGTGACCGGGGAGCTGTTTTTT
CASSQGSGTVTGELFF
>TRBV15|TRBD1|TRBJ1-2|many
TGTGCCACCAGCTATCCGGGACAGAACTATGGCTACACCTTC
CATSYPGQNYGYTF
>TRBV4-3|.|TRBJ2-7|many
TGCGCCAGCAGCCAAGAGACAGGAGCCTACGAGCAGTACTTC
CASSQETGAYEQYF
>TRBV19|TRBD1|TRBJ1-5|many
TGTGCCAGTACACCGGACAGGGACAATCAGCCCCAGCATTTT
CASTPDRDNQPQHF
>TRBV7-9|.|TRBJ2-2|many
TGTGCCAGCAGCTTGAGACCCGGGGAGCTGTTTTTT
CASSLRPGELFF
>TRBV12-3/TRBV12-4|.|TRBJ2-7|many
TGTGCCAGCAGTTTGATCGTTGGCGGCTCCTACGAGCAGTACTTC
CASSLIVGGSYEQYF
>TRBV30|.|TRBJ2-2|few
TGTGCCTGGAGTGTAACCGGGGAGCTGTTTTTT
CAWSVTGELFF
>TRBV19|.|TRBJ1-1|.
TGTGCCAGTAGTATAATTCACAGCCACACTGAAGCTTTCTTT
CASSIIHSHTEAFF
>TRBV2|.|TRBJ2-7|many
TGTGCCAGCATGCAACACGGACGGAACTCCGAGCAGTACTTC
CASMQHGRNSEQYF
>TRBV4-2|.|TRBJ1-1|.
TGTGCCAGCACCCACCCGGGCAGCCCCGACACTGAAGCTTTCTTT
CASTHPGSPDTEAFF
>TRBV20-1|.|TRBJ2-2|few
TGCAGTGCTGCCCCGTTGAAATATGCGAACACCGGGGAGCTGTTTTTT
CSAAPLKYANTGELFF
>TRBV12-3/TRBV12-4|TRBD2|TRBJ2-7|few
TGTGCCAGCAGGGGACTAGCGGAGCAGTACTTC
CASRGLAEQYF
>TRBV9|.|TRBJ2-3|.
TGTGCCAGCAGCGCCGGGGCCGCAGGGATCACAGATACGCAGTATTTT
CASSAGAAGITDTQYF
>TRBV18|.|TRBJ1-3|few
TGTGCCAGCTCACCACAGGCGACAACCGGAAACACCATATATTTT
CASSPQATTGNTIYF
>TRBV9|TRBD2|TRBJ2-7|.
TGTGCCAGCAGCCCCCTTTTCGGGACTAGCGGGTTCTCCTACGAGCAGTACTTC
CASSPLFGTSGFSYEQYF
>TRBV5-1|.|TRBJ1-1|.
TGCGCCAGCAGCTTGGCGCCAGGAGATGAAACTGAAGCTTTCTTT
CASSLAPGDETEAFF
>TRBV29-1|.|TRBJ2-2|.
TGCAGCGCACTCCGGGACCGTGTCACCGGGGAGCTGTTTTTT
CSALRDRVTGELFF